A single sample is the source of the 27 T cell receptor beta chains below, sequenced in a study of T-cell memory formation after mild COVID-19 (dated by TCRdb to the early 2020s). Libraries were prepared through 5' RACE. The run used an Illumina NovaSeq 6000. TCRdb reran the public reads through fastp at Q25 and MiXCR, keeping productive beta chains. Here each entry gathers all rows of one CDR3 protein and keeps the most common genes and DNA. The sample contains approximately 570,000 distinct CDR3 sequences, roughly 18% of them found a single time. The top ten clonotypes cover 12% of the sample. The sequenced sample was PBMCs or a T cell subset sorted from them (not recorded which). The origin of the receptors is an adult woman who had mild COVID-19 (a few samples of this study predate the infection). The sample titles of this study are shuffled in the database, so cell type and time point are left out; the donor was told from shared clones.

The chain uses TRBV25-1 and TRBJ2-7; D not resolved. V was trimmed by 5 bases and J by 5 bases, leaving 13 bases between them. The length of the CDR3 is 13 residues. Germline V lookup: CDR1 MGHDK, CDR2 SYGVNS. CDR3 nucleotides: TGTGCCAGCAGTCTCGGAGTCGAAGACGAGCAGTACTTC. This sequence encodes CASSLGVEDEQYF.

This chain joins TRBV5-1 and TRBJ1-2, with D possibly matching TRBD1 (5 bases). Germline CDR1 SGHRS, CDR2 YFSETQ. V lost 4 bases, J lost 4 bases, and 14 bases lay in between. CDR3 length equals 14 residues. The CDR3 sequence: CASSGGGSGYGYTF. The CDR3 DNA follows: TGCGCCAGCAGCGGCGGGGGGAGCGGCTATGGCTACACCTTC.

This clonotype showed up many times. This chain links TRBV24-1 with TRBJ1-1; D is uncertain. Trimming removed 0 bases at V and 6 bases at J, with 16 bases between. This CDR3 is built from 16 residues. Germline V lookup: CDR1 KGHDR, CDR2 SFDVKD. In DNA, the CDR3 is TGTGCCACCAGTGATTTGGGCTACAGAGCTGCTCCTGAAGCTTTCTTT. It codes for CATSDLGYRAAPEAFF.

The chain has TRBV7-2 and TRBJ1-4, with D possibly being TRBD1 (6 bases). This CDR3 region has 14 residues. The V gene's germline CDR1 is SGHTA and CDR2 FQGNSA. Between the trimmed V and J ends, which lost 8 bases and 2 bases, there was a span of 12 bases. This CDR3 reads CASDQRGTNEKLFF. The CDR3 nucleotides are TGTGCCAGCGACCAGAGGGGGACTAATGAAAAACTGTTTTTT.

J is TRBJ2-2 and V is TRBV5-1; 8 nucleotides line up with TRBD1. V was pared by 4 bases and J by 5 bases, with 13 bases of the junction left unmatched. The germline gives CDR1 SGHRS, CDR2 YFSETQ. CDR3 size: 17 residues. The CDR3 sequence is CASSPPTTGVNTGELFF. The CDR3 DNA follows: TGCGCCAGCAGCCCTCCAACGACAGGGGTGAATACCGGGGAGCTGTTTTTT.

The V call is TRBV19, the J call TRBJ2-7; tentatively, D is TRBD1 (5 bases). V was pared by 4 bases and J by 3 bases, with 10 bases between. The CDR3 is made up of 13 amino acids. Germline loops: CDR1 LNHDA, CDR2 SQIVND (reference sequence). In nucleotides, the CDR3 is TGTGCCAGTAGTACACGACAGCACTACGAGCAGTACTTC. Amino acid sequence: CASSTRQHYEQYF. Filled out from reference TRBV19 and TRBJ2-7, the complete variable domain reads DGGITQSPKYLFRKEGQNVTLSCEQNLNHDAMYWYRQDPGQGLRLIYYSQIVNDFQKGDIAEGYSVSREKKESFPLTVTSAQKNPTAFYLCASSTRQHYEQYFGPGTRLTVT.

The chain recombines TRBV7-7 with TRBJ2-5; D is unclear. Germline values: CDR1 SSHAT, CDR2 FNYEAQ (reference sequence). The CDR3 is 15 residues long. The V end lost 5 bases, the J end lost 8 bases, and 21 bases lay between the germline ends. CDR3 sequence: CASSPTSLGVDTQYF. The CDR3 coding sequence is TGTGCCAGCAGCCCGACGAGTTTAGGAGTGGACACCCAGTACTTC.

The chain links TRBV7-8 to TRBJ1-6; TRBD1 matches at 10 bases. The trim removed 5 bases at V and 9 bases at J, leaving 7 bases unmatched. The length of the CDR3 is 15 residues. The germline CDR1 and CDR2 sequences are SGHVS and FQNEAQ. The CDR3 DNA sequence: TGTGCCAGCAGCCCGGGACAGGGGAGAACTTCACCCCTCCACTTT. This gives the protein CASSPGQGRTSPLHF. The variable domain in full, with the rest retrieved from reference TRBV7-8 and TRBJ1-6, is GAGVSQSPRYKVAKRGQDVALRCDPISGHVSLFWYQQALGQGPEFLTYFQNEAQLDKSGLPSDRFFAERPEGSVSTLKIQRTQQEDSAVYLCASSPGQGRTSPLHFGNGTRLTVT.

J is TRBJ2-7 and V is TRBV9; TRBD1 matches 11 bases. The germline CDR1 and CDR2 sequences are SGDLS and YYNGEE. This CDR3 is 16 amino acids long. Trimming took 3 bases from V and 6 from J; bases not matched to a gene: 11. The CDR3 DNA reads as TGTGCCAGCAGCGCCACTTCTGGACAGGGGGCGAGCGAGCAGTACTTC. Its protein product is CASSATSGQGASEQYF.

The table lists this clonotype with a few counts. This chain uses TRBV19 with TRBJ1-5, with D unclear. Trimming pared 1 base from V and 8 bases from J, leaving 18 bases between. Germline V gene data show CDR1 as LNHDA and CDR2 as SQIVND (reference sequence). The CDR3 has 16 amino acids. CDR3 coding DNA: TGTGCCAGTAGTATAGGGAGACGGACCTTGGAAAAGCCCCAGCATTTT. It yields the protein CASSIGRRTLEKPQHF.

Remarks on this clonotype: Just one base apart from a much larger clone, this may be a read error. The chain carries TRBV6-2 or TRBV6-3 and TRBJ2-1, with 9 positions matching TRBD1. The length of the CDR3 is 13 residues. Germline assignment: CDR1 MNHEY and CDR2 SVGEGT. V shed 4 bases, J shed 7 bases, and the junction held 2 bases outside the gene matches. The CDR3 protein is CASSFGTGNEQFF. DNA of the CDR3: TGTGCCAGCAGTTTTGGGACAGGGAATGAGCAGTTCTTC.

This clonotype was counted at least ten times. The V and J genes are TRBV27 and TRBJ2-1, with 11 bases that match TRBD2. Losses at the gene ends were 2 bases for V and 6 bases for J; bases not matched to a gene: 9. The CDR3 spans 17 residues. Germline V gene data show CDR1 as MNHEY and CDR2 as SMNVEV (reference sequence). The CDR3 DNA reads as TGTGCCAGCAGTTTAACTAGCGGGAGTTTAATTCTCAATGAGCAGTTCTTC. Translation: CASSLTSGSLILNEQFF.

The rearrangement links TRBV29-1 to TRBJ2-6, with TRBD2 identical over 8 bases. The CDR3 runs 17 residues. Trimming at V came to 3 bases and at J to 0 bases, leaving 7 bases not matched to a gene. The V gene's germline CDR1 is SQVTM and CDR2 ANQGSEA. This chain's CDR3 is CSVEGSGGHSGANVLTF. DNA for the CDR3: TGCAGCGTTGAGGGAAGCGGGGGCCACTCTGGGGCCAACGTCCTGACTTTC.

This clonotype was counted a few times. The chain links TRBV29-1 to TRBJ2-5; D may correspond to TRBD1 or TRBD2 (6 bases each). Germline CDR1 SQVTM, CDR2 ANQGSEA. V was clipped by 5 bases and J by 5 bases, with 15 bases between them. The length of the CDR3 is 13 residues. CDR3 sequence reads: CSVWGATSETQYF. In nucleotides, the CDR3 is TGCAGCGTTTGGGGGGCAACATCTGAGACCCAGTACTTC.

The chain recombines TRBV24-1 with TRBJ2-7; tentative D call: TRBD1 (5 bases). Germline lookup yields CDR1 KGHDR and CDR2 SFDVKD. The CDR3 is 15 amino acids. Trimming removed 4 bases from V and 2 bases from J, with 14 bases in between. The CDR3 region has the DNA TGTGCCACCAGTGACGGCAGGGTTGGCACCTACGAGCAGTACTTC. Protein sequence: CATSDGRVGTYEQYF.

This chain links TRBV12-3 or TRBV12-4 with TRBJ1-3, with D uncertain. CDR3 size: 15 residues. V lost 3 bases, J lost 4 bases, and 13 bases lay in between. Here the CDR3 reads CASSLLQGPGNTIYF. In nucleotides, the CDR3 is TGTGCCAGCAGTTTGTTACAAGGGCCGGGAAACACCATATATTTT.

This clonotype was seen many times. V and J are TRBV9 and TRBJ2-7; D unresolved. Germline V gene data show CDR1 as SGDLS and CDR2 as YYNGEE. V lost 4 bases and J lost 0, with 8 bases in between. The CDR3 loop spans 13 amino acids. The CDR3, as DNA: TGTGCCAGCAGCCCGCAGGTCTCCTACGAGCAGTACTTC. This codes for CASSPQVSYEQYF.

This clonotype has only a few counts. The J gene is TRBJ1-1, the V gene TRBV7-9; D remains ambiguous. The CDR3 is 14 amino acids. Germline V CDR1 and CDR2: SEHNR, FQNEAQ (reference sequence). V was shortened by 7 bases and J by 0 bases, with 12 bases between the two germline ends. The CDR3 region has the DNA TGTGCCAGCACACTTCGAACCTTGAACACTGAAGCTTTCTTT. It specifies CASTLRTLNTEAFF.

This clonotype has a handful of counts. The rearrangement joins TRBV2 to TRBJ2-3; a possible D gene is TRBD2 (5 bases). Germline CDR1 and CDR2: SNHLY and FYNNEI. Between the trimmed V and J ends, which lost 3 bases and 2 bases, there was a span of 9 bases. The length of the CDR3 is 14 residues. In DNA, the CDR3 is TGTGCCAGCAGTGACCAGCGGCACACAGATACGCAGTATTTT. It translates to CASSDQRHTDTQYF. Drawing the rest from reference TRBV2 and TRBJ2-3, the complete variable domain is EPEVTQTPSHQVTQMGQEVILRCVPISNHLYFYWYRQILGQKVEFLVSFYNNEISEKSEIFDDQFSVERPDGSNFTLKIRSTKLEDSAMYFCASSDQRHTDTQYFGPGTRLTVL.

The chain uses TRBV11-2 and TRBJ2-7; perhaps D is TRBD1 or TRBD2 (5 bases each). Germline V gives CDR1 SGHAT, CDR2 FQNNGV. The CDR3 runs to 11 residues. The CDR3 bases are TGTGCCAGCGGCACCTTCTCGGGACCAGCGGTC. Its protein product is CASGTFSGPAV.

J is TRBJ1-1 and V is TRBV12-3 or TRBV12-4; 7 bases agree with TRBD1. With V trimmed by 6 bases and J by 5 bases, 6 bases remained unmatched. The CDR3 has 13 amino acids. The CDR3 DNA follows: TGTGCCAGCAGCCAGGGGGAGAAGACTGAAGCTTTCTTT. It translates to CASSQGEKTEAFF.

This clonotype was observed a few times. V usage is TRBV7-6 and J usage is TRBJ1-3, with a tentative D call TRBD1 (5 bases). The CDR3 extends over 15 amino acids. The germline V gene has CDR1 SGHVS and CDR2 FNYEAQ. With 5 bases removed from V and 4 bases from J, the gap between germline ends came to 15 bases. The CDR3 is CASSPREGTGNTIYF. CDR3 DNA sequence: TGTGCCAGCAGCCCTAGGGAAGGGACGGGAAACACCATATATTTT.

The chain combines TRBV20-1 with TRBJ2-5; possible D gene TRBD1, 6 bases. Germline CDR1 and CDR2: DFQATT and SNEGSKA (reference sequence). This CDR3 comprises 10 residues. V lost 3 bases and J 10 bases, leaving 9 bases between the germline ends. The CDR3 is CSARKDSQYF. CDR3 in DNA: TGCAGTGCTAGGAAGGACAGCCAGTACTTC.

CDR3 in amino acids: CASSQGPYRDSEKLFF. The CDR3, as DNA: TGTGCCAGCAGCCAAGGACCATACAGGGACAGCGAAAAACTGTTTTTT. The chain links TRBV14 to TRBJ1-4; TRBD1 matches 7 bases. Germline V lookup: CDR1 SGHDN, CDR2 FVKESK. This CDR3 region has 16 residues. Trimming cost V 1 base and J 8 bases; bases outside gene matches: 10.

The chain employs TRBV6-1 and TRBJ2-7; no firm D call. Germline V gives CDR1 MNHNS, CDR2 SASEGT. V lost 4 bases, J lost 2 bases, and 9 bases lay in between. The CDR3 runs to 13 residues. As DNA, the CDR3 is TGTGCCAGCAGTGTGGCCGGGCCCTACGAGCAGTACTTC. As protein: CASSVAGPYEQYF.

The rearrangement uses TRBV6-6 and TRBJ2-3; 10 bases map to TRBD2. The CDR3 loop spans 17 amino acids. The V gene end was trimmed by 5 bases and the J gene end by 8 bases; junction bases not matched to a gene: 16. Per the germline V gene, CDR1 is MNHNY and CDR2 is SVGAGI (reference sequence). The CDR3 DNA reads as TGTGCCAGCAGTCCCTGGACTAGCGGACCACGAGGTGGTACGCAGTATTTT. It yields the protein CASSPWTSGPRGGTQYF.

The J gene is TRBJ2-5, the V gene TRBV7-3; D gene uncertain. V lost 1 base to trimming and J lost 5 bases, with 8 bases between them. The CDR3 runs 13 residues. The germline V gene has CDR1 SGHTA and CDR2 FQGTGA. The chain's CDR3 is CASSLRSRETQYF. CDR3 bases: TGTGCCAGCAGCTTAAGATCACGGGAGACCCAGTACTTC. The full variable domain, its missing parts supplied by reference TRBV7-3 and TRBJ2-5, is GAGVSQTPSNKVTEKGKYVELRCDPISGHTALYWYRQSLGQGPEFLIYFQGTGAADDSGLPNDRFFAVRPEGSVSTLKIQRTERGDSAVYLCASSLRSRETQYFGPGTRLLVL.